What follows are 30 T cell receptor beta chains derived from one specimen sequenced in a study of cytomegalovirus exposure and HLA in healthy donors. PCR primers comprised 60 Vbeta and 13 Jbeta primers. Libraries were prepared by immunoSEQ multiplex PCR; TCRdb keeps only in-frame clonotypes and omits some of them. The repertoire holds roughly 130,000 clones, with over 75% as singletons. Source material: PBMCs. The receptors originated from a boy between 10 and 17 years old in good health and CMV-seronegative.

CDR3 nucleotides: TGTGCCATCGCGGAATACGAGCAGTACTTC. This encodes CAIAEYEQYF. This chain uses TRBV10-3 with TRBJ2-7; no clear D gene. V was cut by 8 bases and J by 4 bases, with 6 bases left in between. CDR1 and CDR2 from the germline V gene are ENHRY and SYGVKD. This CDR3 has 10 amino acids.

Comments on this clone: The junction departs from the called germline gene at one end, perhaps through a read error. V usage is TRBV4-1 and J usage is TRBJ1-2; unclear D gene. CDR1 MGHRA and CDR2 YSYEKL come from the germline V gene. The CDR3 is 15 residues long. The DNA for the CDR3 is TGCGCCAGCAGCCAAGCGCCCCAGCCGGGGTATGGCTACCCCTTC. This encodes CASSQAPQPGYGYPF.

The chain employs TRBV4-2 and TRBJ2-4; tentative D call: TRBD2 (6 bases). CDR3 length: 16 amino acids. Per the germline V gene, CDR1 is LGHNA and CDR2 is YNFKEQ. V shed 0 bases and J shed 6 bases, with 15 bases lying between them. DNA of the CDR3: TGTGCCAGCAGCCAAGAATTTGGCGGGATGGGAAACATTCAGTACTTC. Translating gives CASSQEFGGMGNIQYF.

This chain links TRBV30 with TRBJ1-5, with D possibly TRBD1 on 5 matching bases. V lost 4 bases and J lost 2, with 15 bases in between. The CDR3 totals 15 residues. Germline-derived CDR1 and CDR2 are GTSNPN and SVGIG (reference sequence). CDR3 bases: TGTGCCTGGACCCAGGGTTTTCTGGGCAATCAGCCCCAGCATTTT. Protein product: CAWTQGFLGNQPQHF.

The rearrangement joins TRBV5-4 to TRBJ1-1, with D possibly being TRBD1 (6 bases). Deletions cut 1 base from V and 7 bases from J, with 11 bases between. Germline V lookup: CDR1 SGHNT, CDR2 YYREEE (reference sequence). The CDR3 has 13 residues. The CDR3 bases are TGTGCCAGCAGCTTGTGGGGGGGCCGTGAAGCTTTCTTT. The encoded protein is CASSLWGGREAFF.

The chain joins TRBV5-1 to TRBJ2-3, with TRBD2 matching 10 bases. The V gene end was trimmed by 4 bases and the J gene end by 4 bases; junction bases not matched to a gene: 9. The CDR3 has 16 amino acids. Germline loops: CDR1 SGHRS, CDR2 YFSETQ. The CDR3 loop reads CASSASGGAVADTQYF. Written as DNA, the CDR3 is TGCGCCAGCAGCGCCAGCGGGGGGGCCGTTGCAGATACGCAGTATTTT.

The CDR3 sequence: CASSLRDYQFF. The CDR3 DNA reads TGTGCCAGCAGCTTACGAGACTATCAGTTCTTC. The chain joins TRBV7-8 to TRBJ2-1; D may be TRBD2 (5 bases). The CDR3 runs 11 residues. V lost 2 bases and J lost 13, with 9 bases in between. The germline V gene has CDR1 SGHVS and CDR2 FQNEAQ.

The chain joins TRBV5-4 to TRBJ1-1, with TRBD1 matching over 9 bases. The CDR3 covers 16 residues. V lost 2 bases to trimming and J lost 5 bases; unmatched junction nucleotides: 10. Germline V gives CDR1 SGHNT, CDR2 YYREEE (reference sequence). Here the CDR3 reads CASSLGTGGAGTEAFF. DNA for the CDR3: TGTGCCAGCAGCTTAGGTACAGGGGGCGCGGGGACTGAAGCTTTCTTT.

This sequence joins TRBV6-5 and TRBJ1-5, with no clear D. V lost 0 bases, J lost 7 bases, and 13 bases lay in between. The V gene's germline CDR1 is MNHEY and CDR2 SVGAGI. This CDR3 comprises 15 residues. CDR3 sequence: CASSYSANGVQPQHF. The CDR3 DNA follows: TGTGCCAGCAGTTACTCCGCCAACGGGGTCCAGCCCCAGCATTTT.

This chain connects TRBV6-4 to TRBJ2-5, with a tentative D call TRBD1 (5 bases). V was trimmed by 4 bases and J by 4 bases, leaving 10 bases between them. The CDR3 extends over 13 amino acids. From germline, CDR1 is MRHNA and CDR2 SNTAGT. CDR3 sequence (DNA): TGTGCCAGCAGTGGCAGGGAAGGAGAGACCCAGTACTTC. Translating gives CASSGREGETQYF.

The chain combines TRBV15 with TRBJ2-1, with 9 bases that match TRBD2. With V trimmed by 5 bases and J by 2 bases, 10 bases remained unmatched. The germline gives CDR1 LNHNV, CDR2 YYDKDF (reference sequence). This CDR3 has 17 residues. In nucleotides, the CDR3 is TGTGCCACCAGCGTTCGACTAGCGGACACAACCTACAATGAGCAGTTCTTC. Protein: CATSVRLADTTYNEQFF.

The chain uses TRBV6-6 and TRBJ2-1; possible D gene TRBD2, 5 bases. The V and J ends lost 4 bases and 4 bases respectively, with 11 bases between them. The CDR3 extends over 14 amino acids. The germline gives CDR1 MNHNY, CDR2 SVGAGI (reference sequence). Here the CDR3 DNA reads TGTGCCAGCAGTTCGACCGGGATTTACAATGAGCAGTTCTTC. Translating it yields CASSSTGIYNEQFF.

V is TRBV7-9 and J is TRBJ2-7; perhaps TRBD1 as D (6 bases). Germline CDR1 and CDR2: SEHNR and FQNEAQ (reference sequence). V was clipped by 8 bases and J by 0 bases, with 14 bases between them. The CDR3 contains 14 residues. CDR3 loop: CASGKQDSSYEQYF. The CDR3 coding sequence is TGTGCCAGCGGGAAACAGGACAGCTCCTACGAGCAGTACTTC. Together with reference TRBV7-9 and TRBJ2-7, the CDR3 gives the full variable domain: DTGVSQNPRHKITKRGQNVTFRCDPISEHNRLYWYRQTLGQGPEFLTYFQNEAQLEKSRLLSDRFSAERPKGSFSTLEIQRTEQGDSAMYLCASGKQDSSYEQYFGPGTRLTVT.

V gene TRBV9 combines with J gene TRBJ2-2; D not certain. Germline CDR1 is SGDLS and CDR2 is YYNGEE. The CDR3 sequence is 16 residues long. The germline V and J ends were trimmed by 3 bases and 2 bases, with 14 bases remaining between them. The CDR3 sequence is CASSGSRSNNTGELFF. The CDR3 coding sequence is TGTGCCAGCAGCGGGAGTAGGAGTAATAACACCGGGGAGCTGTTTTTT. The full variable domain, rest sourced from reference TRBV9 and TRBJ2-2, is DSGVTQTPKHLITATGQRVTLRCSPRSGDLSVYWYQQSLDQGLQFLIQYYNGEERAKGNILERFSAQQFPDLHSELNLSSLELGDSALYFCASSGSRSNNTGELFFGEGSRLTVL.

The chain carries TRBV6-1 and TRBJ2-2; perhaps TRBD2 as D (5 bases). V was trimmed by 6 bases and J by 5 bases, leaving 13 bases between them. Germline V gene lookup returns CDR1 MNHNS and CDR2 SASEGT. CDR3 length: 14 residues. CDR3 DNA: TGTGCCAGCAGGGTCGAAAGAGGGACCGGGGAGCTGTTTTTT. This sequence encodes CASRVERGTGELFF.

This clone was recorded a few times. This sequence joins TRBV7-2 and TRBJ1-1; D may be TRBD1 (5 bases). Trimming stripped 0 bases from V and 9 bases from J, with 11 bases between. The germline V gene encodes CDR1 SGHTA and CDR2 FQGNSA. The CDR3 is 13 residues long. The CDR3 region is CASSLARDRKAFF. In DNA form, the CDR3 reads TGTGCCAGCAGCTTAGCGCGCGACAGAAAAGCTTTCTTT.

The gene calls are TRBV4-2 and TRBJ1-4; tentatively, D is TRBD1 (5 bases). The V and J ends lost 1 base and 3 bases respectively, with 12 bases between them. This CDR3 is built from 16 residues. Germline V lookup: CDR1 LGHNA, CDR2 YNFKEQ. The CDR3 sequence is CASSQVLQGSNEKLFF. CDR3 bases: TGTGCCAGCAGCCAAGTCCTCCAGGGCTCTAATGAAAAACTGTTTTTT.

This sequence joins TRBV5-6 and TRBJ2-1; 10 bases are shared with TRBD2. The CDR3 contains 14 residues. V shed 2 bases and J 8 bases; nucleotides not matched to a gene: 4. Germline loops: CDR1 SGHDT, CDR2 YYEEEE. CDR3 coding DNA: TGTGCCAGCAGCTTAGCGGGAGGGATCTATGAGCAGTTCTTC. Translation gives CASSLAGGIYEQFF.

The rearrangement links TRBV27 to TRBJ2-1; 9 bases are shared with TRBD2. V was pared by 0 bases and J by 5 bases, with 5 bases of the junction left unmatched. Germline V gene lookup returns CDR1 MNHEY and CDR2 SMNVEV (reference sequence). The CDR3 has 16 amino acids. The CDR3 here is CASSLSSGRFNNEQFF. CDR3 nucleotide sequence: TGTGCCAGCAGTTTATCTAGCGGGAGATTCAACAATGAGCAGTTCTTC.

V usage is TRBV7-3 and J usage is TRBJ2-3; 9 bases match TRBD1. CDR3 length: 16 residues. Looked up from germline, CDR1 is SGHTA and CDR2 is FQGTGA. V lost 5 bases and J lost 5; bases outside the gene matches: 11. Written as DNA, the CDR3 is TGTGCCAGCAGCATCTTTGGGACAGGGAGAGAAGATACGCAGTATTTT. Protein product: CASSIFGTGREDTQYF. The variable domain in full, completed from reference TRBV7-3 and TRBJ2-3, reads GAGVSQTPSNKVTEKGKYVELRCDPISGHTALYWYRQSLGQGPEFLIYFQGTGAADDSGLPNDRFFAVRPEGSVSTLKIQRTERGDSAVYLCASSIFGTGREDTQYFGPGTRLTVL.

This clone was picked up one time. The chain uses TRBV5-1 and TRBJ1-5, with a weak D call TRBD1 (5 bases). V lost 0 bases and J 3 bases, leaving 22 bases between the germline ends. Germline values: CDR1 SGHRS, CDR2 YFSETQ. The CDR3 contains 19 residues. CDR3 nucleotides: TGCGCCAGCAGCTTGGCAGGGTTTCAGGGTCGGAATTTCAATCAGCCCCAGCATTTT. Protein: CASSLAGFQGRNFNQPQHF.

The V call is TRBV15, the J call TRBJ2-5; no firm D call. With 1 base removed from V and 1 base from J, the gap between germline ends came to 7 bases. The CDR3 is 14 residues long. Germline assignment: CDR1 LNHNV and CDR2 YYDKDF (reference sequence). This chain's CDR3 is CATSRGGFQETQYF. The CDR3 DNA reads TGTGCCACCAGCAGAGGAGGTTTCCAAGAGACCCAGTACTTC. The full variable domain, with the rest looked up from reference TRBV15 and TRBJ2-5, is DAMVIQNPRYQVTQFGKPVTLSCSQTLNHNVMYWYQQKSSQAPKLLFHYYDKDFNNEADTPDNFQSRRPNTSFCFLDIRSPGLGDTAMYLCATSRGGFQETQYFGPGTRLLVL.

The chain employs TRBV4-3 and TRBJ2-7, with 7 bases aligning to TRBD1. CDR1 is LGHNA, CDR2 YSLEER, per germline. Losses at the gene ends were 0 bases for V and 5 bases for J; bases not matched to a gene: 7. The CDR3 covers 15 residues. As DNA, the CDR3 is TGCGCCAGCAGCCAAGAAGACAGGGCGATTGACGAGCAGTACTTC. Translation: CASSQEDRAIDEQYF.

The genes are TRBV15 and TRBJ1-4; the D gene is possibly TRBD1 (6 bases). Germline CDR1 reads LNHNV; CDR2 reads YYDKDF (reference sequence). The CDR3 contains 14 residues. The ends were cut back, 3 bases at V and 5 bases at J, with 10 bases in the middle. As DNA, the CDR3 is TGTGCCACCAGCAGTAGGACAGAGAATGAAAAACTGTTTTTT. Encoded protein: CATSSRTENEKLFF. The full variable domain, with the rest looked up from reference TRBV15 and TRBJ1-4, is DAMVIQNPRYQVTQFGKPVTLSCSQTLNHNVMYWYQQKSSQAPKLLFHYYDKDFNNEADTPDNFQSRRPNTSFCFLDIRSPGLGDTAMYLCATSSRTENEKLFFGSGTQLSVL.

About this clone itself: A junction boundary mismatches the germline segment, possibly from a read error. CDR3 in DNA: TGCGCCAGCAGCCGCGGGGGACGCGGAGGGTACCCCTTC. Translating gives CASSRGGRGGYPF. The chain couples TRBV4-1 to TRBJ1-2; TRBD1 might be the D (5 bases). The germline gives CDR1 MGHRA, CDR2 YSYEKL. This CDR3 region has 13 residues.

The chain combines TRBV5-1 with TRBJ1-1, with D unresolved. The germline CDR1 and CDR2 sequences are SGHRS and YFSETQ. Deletions cut 0 bases from V and 4 bases from J, with 7 bases between. The CDR3 is 13 residues long. The CDR3 here is CASSLVRPTEAFF. The CDR3 DNA reads TGCGCCAGCAGCTTGGTCAGGCCCACTGAAGCTTTCTTT. The variable domain in full, with the rest retrieved from reference TRBV5-1 and TRBJ1-1, is KAGVTQTPRYLIKTRGQQVTLSCSPISGHRSVSWYQQTPGQGLQFLFEYFSETQRNKGNFPGRFSGRQFSNSRSEMNVSTLELGDSALYLCASSLVRPTEAFFGQGTRLTVV.

The gene calls are TRBV6-5 and TRBJ1-2, with D tentatively TRBD1 (5 bases). V was pared by 7 bases and J by 4 bases, with 7 bases between. Germline V gene data show CDR1 as MNHEY and CDR2 as SVGAGI. This CDR3 region has 11 residues. The CDR3 region is CASMGGYGYTF. In DNA, the CDR3 is TGTGCCAGCATGGGGGGCTATGGCTACACCTTC.

The genes are TRBV7-8 and TRBJ2-7; 9 nucleotides match TRBD1. Germline loops: CDR1 SGHVS, CDR2 FQNEAQ. With V trimmed by 5 bases and J by 2 bases, 7 bases remained unmatched. The CDR3 sequence is 15 residues long. This CDR3 is CASSTWGQGPYEQYF. CDR3 coding DNA: TGTGCCAGCAGCACATGGGGACAGGGACCCTACGAGCAGTACTTC.

The V gene is TRBV6-5, the J gene TRBJ2-7, with D possibly TRBD2 on 6 matching bases. This CDR3 has 14 residues. Trimming left V 2 bases short and J 2 bases short, with 10 bases between. Germline CDR1 MNHEY, CDR2 SVGAGI. The CDR3 reads CASSYNGGAYEQYF. As DNA, the CDR3 is TGTGCCAGCAGTTACAATGGCGGGGCCTACGAGCAGTACTTC.

The chain combines TRBV2 with TRBJ1-2; a weak D match, TRBD1 (6 bases). Germline CDR1 and CDR2: SNHLY and FYNNEI. V was pared by 6 bases and J by 4 bases, with 15 bases between. The CDR3 runs to 14 residues. The CDR3 loop reads CASSPDRTLYGYTF. The DNA for the CDR3 is TGTGCCAGCAGCCCGGACAGAACTCTCTATGGCTACACCTTC. Together with reference TRBV2 and TRBJ1-2, the CDR3 gives the full variable domain: EPEVTQTPSHQVTQMGQEVILRCVPISNHLYFYWYRQILGQKVEFLVSFYNNEISEKSEIFDDQFSVERPDGSNFTLKIRSTKLEDSAMYFCASSPDRTLYGYTFGSGTRLTVV.